This TCR beta chain was found in a study of molecular identifiers for immune sequencing clone quantification. The germline gives CDR1 LGHNA, CDR2 YSLEER. The CDR3 runs 15 residues. V was clipped by 2 bases and J by 2 bases, with 9 bases between them. This clonotype appeared a few times. MiXCR, run by TCRdb on the PCR reads, gives a single entry per CDR3 protein. Altogether about half a million distinct CDR3 sequences are present, 20% to 25% being singletons, with the ten largest covering about 0.8%. The V and J genes are TRBV4-3 and TRBJ1-4, with a possible D match to TRBD1 (6 bases). Material for sequencing was naive CD8+ T cells from blood, with Jurkat cell RNA spiked in. Subset reported: FACS-sorted CD8+CD4-CCR7+CD45RA+ naive T cells. The source of this sequence is a human donor in good health. Some libraries in this study had Jurkat cell RNA spiked in. CDR3 residues: CASSQWTDTNEKLFF. DNA of the CDR3: TGCGCCAGCAGCCAATGGACAGACACTAATGAAAAACTGTTTTTT.